Listed below are T cell receptor beta chains from one sample, sequenced in a study of shared T cell receptors in the human thymus. Some clones are missing from TCRdb's copy, which holds only in-frame ones; the method was immunoSEQ multiplex PCR. The table has some 660,000 clones, more than 75% seen once. A further study also used this sample, focusing on human thymus T cells.

Sequencing was done on a sample of thymocytes. These receptors all come from a boy under three years old with a congenital heart defect. Each CDR3 is given with its conserved first and last residue. A D gene is named only where the DNA matches it firmly.

V	D	J	CDR3
TRBV13	.	TRBJ2-5	CASSFEGATQYF
TRBV12-5	.	TRBJ1-1	CASGLVRETGNTEAFF
TRBV7-9	TRBD1	TRBJ1-1	CASSFLDRGLGSTEAFF
TRBV5-1	TRBD1	TRBJ2-7	CASSEQGVLYEQYF
TRBV7-2	TRBD1	TRBJ2-6	CASSQDRAGANVLTF
TRBV5-1	.	TRBJ1-1	CASSHRESPNGAEAFF
TRBV7-2	TRBD1	TRBJ1-2	CASSPRSQTGGDYGYTF
TRBV30	.	TRBJ2-7	CAWSVGNRGPSYEQYF
TRBV5-6	.	TRBJ2-3	CASSPDIGDLGADTQYF
TRBV2	.	TRBJ2-2	CASHGKEGTGELFF
TRBV29-1	TRBD2	TRBJ2-1	CSVDATSGGYNEQFF
TRBV12-5	TRBD2	TRBJ2-5	CASGSGLAVPGLTQYF
TRBV29-1	TRBD2	TRBJ2-1	CSVDFPLAGGGRRYNEQFF
TRBV9	TRBD1	TRBJ2-7	CASSFTGTEGDEQYF
TRBV7-6	.	TRBJ2-5	CASSLGAQGLGETQYF
TRBV28	TRBD2	TRBJ2-7	CASSWYGRNNEQYF
TRBV19	.	TRBJ1-5	CASTQGGIGNQPQHF
TRBV28	TRBD1	TRBJ2-7	CASSLLPGQFWGHEQYF
TRBV28	.	TRBJ1-3	CASSFLARRRHSGNTIYF
TRBV7-3	.	TRBJ2-1	CASSLTGFSYNEQFF
TRBV18	.	TRBJ2-5	CASSPVSGETQYF
TRBV4-2	TRBD2	TRBJ2-3	CASSQVVLAGSTDTQYF
TRBV28	.	TRBJ2-1	CASSFLRGSYNEQFF
TRBV14	TRBD2	TRBJ2-1	CASSQDLALAGGQPYNEQFF
TRBV5-4	TRBD2	TRBJ2-3	CASSFLLAGGLDDTQYF
TRBV11-2	.	TRBJ2-7	CASSLDEAGPTYEQYF
TRBV29-1	.	TRBJ2-5	CSVEAGWETQYF
TRBV5-1	TRBD2	TRBJ2-7	CASSLGTSGGARSYEQYF
TRBV9	TRBD2	TRBJ2-7	CASSSGLAEAYEQYF
TRBV29-1	.	TRBJ1-1	CSVEGGEHQNTEAFF
TRBV19	TRBD1	TRBJ1-5	CASKLSLETGINQPQHF
TRBV14	TRBD2	TRBJ2-5	CASSQDGGTRETQYF
TRBV28	TRBD1	TRBJ1-1	CASRLPGRDRNEAFF
TRBV10-2	TRBD2	TRBJ2-7	CASRPGTSGFHEQYF
TRBV13	TRBD1	TRBJ2-7	CASSKDRDNEQYF
TRBV4-3	TRBD1	TRBJ2-7	CASSQDLDRGRYEQYF
TRBV4-2	TRBD2	TRBJ2-3	CASSQVGLAGTDTQYF
TRBV4-1	.	TRBJ2-1	CASSQDDTSRYNEQFF
TRBV5-4	.	TRBJ1-3	CASSQGLRSGNTIYF
TRBV28	TRBD2	TRBJ2-5	CASNPGSGTSGSWGETQYF
TRBV4-3	TRBD2	TRBJ2-7	CASSQEPAGGWEQYF
TRBV9	.	TRBJ1-1	CASSVEAGNTEAFF
TRBV11-2	.	TRBJ1-1	CASSLGVRPGTEAFF
TRBV4-3	.	TRBJ2-1	CASSQALAGNEQFF
TRBV5-6	TRBD2	TRBJ2-7	CASSLGGEGPFRYEQYF
TRBV6-1	.	TRBJ2-7	CASSENFYEQYF
TRBV11-2	TRBD1	TRBJ2-2	CASSRGTGGGLSNTGELFF
TRBV30	.	TRBJ1-1	CAWRPGVPPPEAFF
TRBV4-3	TRBD2	TRBJ2-1	CASSLRTRGENEQFF
TRBV15	.	TRBJ1-3	CATSLRGRSFSGNTIYF
TRBV4-3	TRBD1	TRBJ1-4	CASSQRPPTGGQGAPNEKLFF
TRBV19	TRBD2	TRBJ2-1	CASRFSGGSYNEQFF
TRBV6-5	TRBD1	TRBJ1-5	CAGRKDRLSNQPQHF
TRBV11-2	.	TRBJ2-7	CASSERPVNEQYF
TRBV7-6	.	TRBJ2-5	CASSLADSSETQYF
TRBV12-2	.	TRBJ2-2	CASRLGPGCESGRATGELFF
TRBV4-3	.	TRBJ2-5	CASSQDGKTQYF